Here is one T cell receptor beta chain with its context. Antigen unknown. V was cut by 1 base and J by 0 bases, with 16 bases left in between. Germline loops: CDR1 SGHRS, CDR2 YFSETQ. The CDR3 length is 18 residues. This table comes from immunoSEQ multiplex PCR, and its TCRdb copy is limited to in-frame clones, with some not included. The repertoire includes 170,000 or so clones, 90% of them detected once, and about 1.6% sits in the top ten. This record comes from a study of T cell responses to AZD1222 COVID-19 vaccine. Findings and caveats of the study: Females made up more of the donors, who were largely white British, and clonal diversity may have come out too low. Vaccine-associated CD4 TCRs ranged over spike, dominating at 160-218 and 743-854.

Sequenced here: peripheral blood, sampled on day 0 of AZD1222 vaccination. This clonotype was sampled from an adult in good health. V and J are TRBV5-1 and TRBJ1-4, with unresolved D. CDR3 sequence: CASSLTEIIHATNEKLFF. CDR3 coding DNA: TGCGCCAGCAGCTTGACCGAAATAATACATGCAACTAATGAAAAACTGTTTTTT.